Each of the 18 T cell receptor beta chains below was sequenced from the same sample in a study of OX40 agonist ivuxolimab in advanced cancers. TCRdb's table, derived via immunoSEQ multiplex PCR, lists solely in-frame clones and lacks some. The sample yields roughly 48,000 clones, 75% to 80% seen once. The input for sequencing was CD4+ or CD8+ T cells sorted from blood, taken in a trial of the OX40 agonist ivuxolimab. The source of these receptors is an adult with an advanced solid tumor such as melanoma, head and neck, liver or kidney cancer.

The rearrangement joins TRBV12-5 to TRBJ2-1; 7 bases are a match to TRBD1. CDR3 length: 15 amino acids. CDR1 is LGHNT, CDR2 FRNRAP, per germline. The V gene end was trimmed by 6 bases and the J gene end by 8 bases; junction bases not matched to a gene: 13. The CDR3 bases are TGTGCTAGTGGGAACCTCGGGACAGTGAGAGATGAGCAGTTCTTC. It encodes CASGNLGTVRDEQFF.

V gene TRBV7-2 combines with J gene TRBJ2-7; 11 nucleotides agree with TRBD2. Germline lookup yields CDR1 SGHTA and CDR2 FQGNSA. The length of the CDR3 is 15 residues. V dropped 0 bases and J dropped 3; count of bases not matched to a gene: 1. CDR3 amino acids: CASSLASGRDYEQYF. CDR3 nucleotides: TGTGCCAGCAGCTTAGCTAGCGGGAGGGACTACGAGCAGTACTTC. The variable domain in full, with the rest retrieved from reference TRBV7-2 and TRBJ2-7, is GAGVSQSPSNKVTEKGKDVELRCDPISGHTALYWYRQSLGQGLEFLIYFQGNSAPDKSGLPSDRFSAERTGGSVSTLTIQRTQQEDSAVYLCASSLASGRDYEQYFGPGTRLTVT.

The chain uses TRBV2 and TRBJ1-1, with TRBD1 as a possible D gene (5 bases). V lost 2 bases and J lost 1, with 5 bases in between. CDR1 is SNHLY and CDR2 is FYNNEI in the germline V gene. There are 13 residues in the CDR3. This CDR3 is CASSEQGNTEAFF. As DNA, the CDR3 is TGTGCCAGCAGTGAACAGGGGAACACTGAAGCTTTCTTT.

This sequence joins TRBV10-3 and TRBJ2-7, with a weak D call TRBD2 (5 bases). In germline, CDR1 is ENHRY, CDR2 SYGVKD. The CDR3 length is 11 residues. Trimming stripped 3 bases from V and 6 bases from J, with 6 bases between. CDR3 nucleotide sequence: TGTGCCATCAGTGAAGAGGGCGAGCAGTACTTC. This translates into CAISEEGEQYF.

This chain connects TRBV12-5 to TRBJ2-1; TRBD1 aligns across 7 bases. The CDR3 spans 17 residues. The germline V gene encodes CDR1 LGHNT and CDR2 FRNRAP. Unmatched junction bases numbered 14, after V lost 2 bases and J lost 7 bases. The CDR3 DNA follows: TGTGCTAGTGGTTTGCCCACCAGGGGGATATTTGGGAATGAGCAGTTCTTC. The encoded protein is CASGLPTRGIFGNEQFF.

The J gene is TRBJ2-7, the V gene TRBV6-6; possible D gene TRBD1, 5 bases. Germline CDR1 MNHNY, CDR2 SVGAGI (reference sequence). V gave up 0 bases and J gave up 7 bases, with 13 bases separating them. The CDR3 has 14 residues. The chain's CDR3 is CASSYSEQVIEQYF. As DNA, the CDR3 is TGTGCCAGCAGTTACTCGGAACAGGTGATAGAGCAGTACTTC.

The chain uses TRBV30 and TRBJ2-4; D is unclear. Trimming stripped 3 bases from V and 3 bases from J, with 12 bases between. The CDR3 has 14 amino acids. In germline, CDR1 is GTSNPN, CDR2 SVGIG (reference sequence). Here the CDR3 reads CAWSPRFGKNIQYF. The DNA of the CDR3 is TGTGCCTGGAGCCCTCGATTTGGCAAAAACATTCAGTACTTC.

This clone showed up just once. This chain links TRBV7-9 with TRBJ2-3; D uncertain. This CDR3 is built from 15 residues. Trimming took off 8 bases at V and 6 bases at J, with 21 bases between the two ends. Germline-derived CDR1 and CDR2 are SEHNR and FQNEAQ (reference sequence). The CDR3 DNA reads TGTGCCAGCCTCGCCCCCCGACTGGCAACGGATACGCAGTATTTT. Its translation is CASLAPRLATDTQYF. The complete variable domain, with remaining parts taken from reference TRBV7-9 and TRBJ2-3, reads DTGVSQNPRHKITKRGQNVTFRCDPISEHNRLYWYRQTLGQGPEFLTYFQNEAQLEKSRLLSDRFSAERPKGSFSTLEIQRTEQGDSAMYLCASLAPRLATDTQYFGPGTRLTVL.

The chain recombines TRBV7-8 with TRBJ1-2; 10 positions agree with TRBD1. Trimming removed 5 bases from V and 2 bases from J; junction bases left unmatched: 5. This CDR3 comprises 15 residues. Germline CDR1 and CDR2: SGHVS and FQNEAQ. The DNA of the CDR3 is TGTGCCAGCAGCATGCGGGACAGGGGAAACTATGGCTACACCTTC. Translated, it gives CASSMRDRGNYGYTF.

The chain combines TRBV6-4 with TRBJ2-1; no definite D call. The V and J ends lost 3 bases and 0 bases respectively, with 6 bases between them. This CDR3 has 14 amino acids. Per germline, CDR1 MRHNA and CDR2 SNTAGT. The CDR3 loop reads CASSEQSSYNEQFF. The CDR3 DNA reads TGTGCCAGCAGTGAACAGAGCTCCTACAATGAGCAGTTCTTC.

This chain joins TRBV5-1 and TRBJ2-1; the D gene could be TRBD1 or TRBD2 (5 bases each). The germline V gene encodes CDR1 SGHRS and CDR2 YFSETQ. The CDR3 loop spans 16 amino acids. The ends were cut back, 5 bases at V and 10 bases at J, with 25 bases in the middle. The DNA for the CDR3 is TGCGCCAGCAGTTTAGACAGCGGCAGCTACTATCTGGAGCAGTTCTTC. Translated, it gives CASSLDSGSYYLEQFF.

The CDR3 nucleotides are TGCGCCAGCAGCCAAGATCGAGGAGGGGGAAATGAGCAGTACTTC. It specifies CASSQDRGGGNEQYF. The rearrangement links TRBV4-3 to TRBJ2-7; perhaps D is TRBD1 or TRBD2 (6 bases each). The CDR3 runs to 15 residues. V lost 0 bases and J 7 bases, leaving 16 bases between the germline ends. CDR1 is LGHNA and CDR2 is YSLEER in the germline V gene.

The CDR3 DNA reads TGTGCCAGCAGCTCCCGCGGACTAGCGGGAGCAGAGACCCAGTACTTC. It translates to CASSSRGLAGAETQYF. The chain combines TRBV7-2 with TRBJ2-5; 13 bases line up with TRBD2. Per germline, CDR1 SGHTA and CDR2 FQGNSA. Losses at the gene ends were 4 bases for V and 4 bases for J; bases not matched to a gene: 6. This CDR3 has 16 residues.

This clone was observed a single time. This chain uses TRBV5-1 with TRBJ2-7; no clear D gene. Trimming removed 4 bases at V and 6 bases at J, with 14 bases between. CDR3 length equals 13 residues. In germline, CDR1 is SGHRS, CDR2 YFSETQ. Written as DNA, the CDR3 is TGCGCCAGCAGCCCGGCCTCGATCGCCGAGCAGTACTTC. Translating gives CASSPASIAEQYF.

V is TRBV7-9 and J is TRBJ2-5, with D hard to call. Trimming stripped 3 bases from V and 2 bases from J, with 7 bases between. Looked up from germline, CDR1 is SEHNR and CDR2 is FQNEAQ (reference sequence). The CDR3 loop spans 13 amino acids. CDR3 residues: CASSFSFQETQYF. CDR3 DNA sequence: TGTGCCAGCAGCTTTAGCTTTCAAGAGACCCAGTACTTC.

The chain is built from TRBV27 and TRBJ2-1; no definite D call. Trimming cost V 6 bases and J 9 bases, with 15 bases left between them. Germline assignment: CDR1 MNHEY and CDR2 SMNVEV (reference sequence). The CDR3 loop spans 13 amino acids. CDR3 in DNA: TGTGCCAGCAGCGATATGGGCCAGAGTGAGCAGTTCTTC. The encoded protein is CASSDMGQSEQFF.

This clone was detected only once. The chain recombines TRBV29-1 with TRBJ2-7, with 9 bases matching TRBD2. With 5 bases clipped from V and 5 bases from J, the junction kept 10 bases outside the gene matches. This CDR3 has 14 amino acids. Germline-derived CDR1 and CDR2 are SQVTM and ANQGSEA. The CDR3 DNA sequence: TGCAGCGTTCTGAGCGCGGGAGGGCCCCACGAGCAGTACTTC. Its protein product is CSVLSAGGPHEQYF.

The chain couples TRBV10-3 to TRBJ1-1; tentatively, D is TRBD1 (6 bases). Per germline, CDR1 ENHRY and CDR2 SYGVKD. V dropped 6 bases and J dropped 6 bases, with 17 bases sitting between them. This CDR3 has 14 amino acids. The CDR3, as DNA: TGTGCCATCAGCCGACAGGTCACTGGCGCTGAAGCTTTCTTT. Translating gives CAISRQVTGAEAFF.